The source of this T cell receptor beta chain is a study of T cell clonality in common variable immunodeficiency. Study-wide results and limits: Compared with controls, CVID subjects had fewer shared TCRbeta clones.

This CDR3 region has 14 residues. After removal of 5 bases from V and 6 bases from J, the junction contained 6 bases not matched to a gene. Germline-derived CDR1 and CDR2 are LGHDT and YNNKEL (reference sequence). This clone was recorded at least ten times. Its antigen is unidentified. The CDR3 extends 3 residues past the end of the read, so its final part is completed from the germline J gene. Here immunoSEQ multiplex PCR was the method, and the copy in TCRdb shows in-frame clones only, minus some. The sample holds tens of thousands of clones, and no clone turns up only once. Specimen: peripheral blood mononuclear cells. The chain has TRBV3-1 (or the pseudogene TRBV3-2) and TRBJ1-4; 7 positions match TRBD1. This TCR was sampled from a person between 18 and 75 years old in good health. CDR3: CASSGTGVDEKLFF. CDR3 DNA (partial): TGTGCCAGCAGCGGTACAGGGGTGGATGAAAAA.